Listed below are T cell receptor beta chains from one sample, sequenced in a study of beta chain features in type 1 diabetes. TCRdb keeps only in-frame clones here, not all; method: immunoSEQ multiplex PCR. The sample holds around 300,000 clones, about 7.8% seen once. Sequencing was carried out using central memory CD4+ T cells from blood. The receptors shown here come from a woman aged 18-29 years in good health. The CDR3 runs from the conserved cysteine through the conserved F or W. The order of the fields is V gene, D gene, J gene, clone size, CDR3 DNA, CDR3 protein. A D gene is named only where the DNA matches it firmly. The size of a clone is reported for some rows only, either as once, few or many, or as a class for expanded clones.

V: TRBV4-3
D: TRBD1
J: TRBJ1-5
size: .
DNA: TGCGCCAGCAGCCAAGATACCGGGACAGGGCCGCCCCAGCATTTT
CDR3: CASSQDTGTGPPQHF

V: TRBV7-6
D: .
J: TRBJ1-3
size: .
DNA: TGTGCCAGCAGCTTAGCTGGGGTCTCTGGAAACACCATATATTTT
CDR3: CASSLAGVSGNTIYF

V: TRBV5-1
D: .
J: TRBJ2-5
size: few
DNA: TGCGCCAGCAGCTTGGGGATAGGGGAGACCCAGTACTTC
CDR3: CASSLGIGETQYF

V: TRBV28
D: .
J: TRBJ1-2
size: few
DNA: TGTGCCAGCAGTCCCCCCAGGACTCCCGGTAACTATGGCTACACCTTC
CDR3: CASSPPRTPGNYGYTF

V: TRBV5-6
D: .
J: TRBJ2-7
size: .
DNA: TGTGCCAGCAGCCGGGGGAGCATCTCCTACGAGCAGTACTTC
CDR3: CASSRGSISYEQYF

V: TRBV28
D: TRBD1
J: TRBJ1-1
size: few
DNA: TGTGCCAGCAGCCGGAGGCCGACAGGGACCGCTGAAGCTTTCTTT
CDR3: CASSRRPTGTAEAFF

V: TRBV5-8
D: TRBD2
J: TRBJ2-1
size: few
DNA: TGTGCCAGCAGCTCAGGACTAGCAGGGTACAATGAGCAGTTCTTC
CDR3: CASSSGLAGYNEQFF

V: TRBV7-9
D: .
J: TRBJ1-1
size: few
DNA: TGTGCCAGCAGCCGTCAGGTGAACACTGAAGCTTTCTTT
CDR3: CASSRQVNTEAFF

V: TRBV4-3
D: .
J: TRBJ1-2
size: .
DNA: TGCGCCAGCAGCCAAGATCTTGCGGCCACTCCCCCGACCAACTATGGCTACACCTTC
CDR3: CASSQDLAATPPTNYGYTF

V: TRBV5-4
D: .
J: TRBJ1-4
size: few
DNA: TGTGCCAGCAGCTTACGTTCAACTAATGAAAAACTGTTTTTT
CDR3: CASSLRSTNEKLFF

V: TRBV29-1
D: .
J: TRBJ1-2
size: few
DNA: TGCAGCGCCCATCATCGGGGGCAGGGATATGGCTACACCTTC
CDR3: CSAHHRGQGYGYTF

V: TRBV9
D: .
J: TRBJ1-6
size: .
DNA: TGTGCCAGCAGCATCCGAGGGGCCGATAATTCACCCCTCCACTTT
CDR3: CASSIRGADNSPLHF

V: TRBV18
D: TRBD1
J: TRBJ2-1
size: few
DNA: TGTGCCAGCTCACCACGTTCGGGACAGGGGACACATGAGCAGTTCTTC
CDR3: CASSPRSGQGTHEQFF

V: TRBV2
D: TRBD1
J: TRBJ2-1
size: few
DNA: TGTGCCAGCAGTGATCGGACAGGGGGCTCCTACAATGAGCAGTTCTTC
CDR3: CASSDRTGGSYNEQFF

V: TRBV10-3
D: TRBD2
J: TRBJ2-3
size: few
DNA: TGTGCCAGCTCTAGCGGGGGGGGCACAGATACGCAGTATTTT
CDR3: CASSSGGGTDTQYF

V: TRBV7-6
D: .
J: TRBJ2-2
size: many
DNA: TGTGCCAGCAGCTTACCTTCGGGCACCGGGGAGCTGTTTTTT
CDR3: CASSLPSGTGELFF

V: TRBV5-4
D: TRBD1
J: TRBJ2-3
size: .
DNA: TGTGCCAGCAGGTGGGACAGGGGGCTGGCAGATACGCAGTATTTT
CDR3: CASRWDRGLADTQYF

V: TRBV18
D: .
J: TRBJ2-1
size: .
DNA: TGTGCCAGCTCACCTGCGTCGGGGTCGAAGAATGAGCAGTTCTTC
CDR3: CASSPASGSKNEQFF

V: TRBV28
D: .
J: TRBJ1-6
size: .
DNA: TGTGCCAGCAGCACGGGACAAACCTATTCACCCCTCCACTTT
CDR3: CASSTGQTYSPLHF

V: TRBV5-1
D: .
J: TRBJ1-5
size: .
DNA: TGCGCCAGCAGCTTGCACGGTCAGAGTGGCAATCAGCCCCAGCATTTT
CDR3: CASSLHGQSGNQPQHF

V: TRBV11-2
D: .
J: TRBJ1-1
size: .
DNA: TGTGCCAGCAGCTTACAGGTTATGAACACTGAAGCTTTCTTT
CDR3: CASSLQVMNTEAFF

V: TRBV18
D: .
J: TRBJ2-1
size: few
DNA: TGTGCCAGCTCACCACGTGGGATCGATGAGCAGTTCTTC
CDR3: CASSPRGIDEQFF

V: TRBV4-3
D: TRBD2
J: TRBJ2-2
size: many
DNA: TGCGCCAGCAGCCAAGATGAAGGCTGGCGGGGGGGCACCGGGGAGCTGTTTTTT
CDR3: CASSQDEGWRGGTGELFF

V: TRBV27
D: TRBD2
J: TRBJ2-3
size: few
DNA: TGTGCCAGCAGTGGGACTAGCGCAGATACGCAGTATTTT
CDR3: CASSGTSADTQYF

V: TRBV7-9
D: TRBD2
J: TRBJ2-7
size: few
DNA: TGTGCCAGCAGCTTGGGGCTAGCGGGAGTCAACTACGAGCAGTACTTC
CDR3: CASSLGLAGVNYEQYF

V: TRBV7-9
D: TRBD1
J: TRBJ1-5
size: once
DNA: TGTGCCAGCAGCCCCGGGACAGGCGCCAATCAGCCCCAGCATTTT
CDR3: CASSPGTGANQPQHF

V: TRBV7-3
D: .
J: TRBJ2-4
size: many
DNA: TGTGCCAGCAGGACTGGAGTTGACTTGTACTTC
CDR3: CASRTGVDLYF

V: TRBV4-2
D: .
J: TRBJ2-6
size: .
DNA: TGTGCCAGCAGCCCCGCCAGGGCGATCCCTGGGGCCAACGTCCTGACTTTC
CDR3: CASSPARAIPGANVLTF

V: TRBV2
D: .
J: TRBJ2-7
size: .
DNA: TGTGCCAGCAGTGAAGGAGATTGGGGACCCAGCTCCTACGAGCAGTACTTC
CDR3: CASSEGDWGPSSYEQYF

V: TRBV7-2
D: .
J: TRBJ1-1
size: .
DNA: TGTGCCAGCAAAGAGGGCTTGAACACTGAAGCTTTCTTT
CDR3: CASKEGLNTEAFF

V: TRBV5-1
D: .
J: TRBJ2-1
size: .
DNA: TGCGCCAGCAGCTCCCAGGGTTTGGGCTCCTACAATGAGCAGTTCTTC
CDR3: CASSSQGLGSYNEQFF

V: TRBV28
D: .
J: TRBJ1-2
size: many
DNA: TGTGCCAGCAGTTTAAGGAGTCCGGCGGGCTACACCTTC
CDR3: CASSLRSPAGYTF

V: TRBV28
D: .
J: TRBJ1-2
size: many
DNA: TGTGCCAGCACCGCGGGACTCTTCGGCTACACCTTC
CDR3: CASTAGLFGYTF

V: TRBV4-1
D: .
J: TRBJ2-3
size: .
DNA: TGCGCCAGCAGCCAAGATTTTGAGCAGGGTTACAGAGATACGCAGTATTTT
CDR3: CASSQDFEQGYRDTQYF

V: TRBV7-2
D: .
J: TRBJ2-7
size: .
DNA: TGTGCCAGCAGCTCCGACCGCTCCTACGAGCAGTACTTC
CDR3: CASSSDRSYEQYF

V: TRBV7-9
D: .
J: TRBJ2-7
size: few
DNA: TGTGCCAGCAGCCAGGGTCTCAGGGACGAGCAGTACTTC
CDR3: CASSQGLRDEQYF

V: TRBV4-3
D: TRBD1
J: TRBJ2-3
size: few
DNA: TGCGCCAGCAGCTTATACAGACAGGGAGGCACAGATACGCAGTATTTT
CDR3: CASSLYRQGGTDTQYF

V: TRBV9
D: .
J: TRBJ1-6
size: many
DNA: TGTGCCAGCAGCGTATACGGTTCTCAGTCTAATTCACCCCTCCACTTT
CDR3: CASSVYGSQSNSPLHF

V: TRBV7-3
D: .
J: TRBJ2-3
size: .
DNA: TGTGCCAGCATCAAGCGGGTCGGCCGGGTTACGCAGTATTTT
CDR3: CASIKRVGRVTQYF

V: TRBV7-9
D: TRBD2
J: TRBJ2-1
size: many
DNA: TGTGCCAGCAGCCTAGCGGGGGGCAATGAGCAGTTCTTC
CDR3: CASSLAGGNEQFF

V: TRBV5-6
D: .
J: TRBJ2-1
size: few
DNA: TGTGCCAGCAGCTTTGACCTGGAGTACAATGAGCAGTTCTTC
CDR3: CASSFDLEYNEQFF

V: TRBV5-1
D: .
J: TRBJ2-5
size: .
DNA: TGCGCCAGCAGCCTAGGACAGCAACAAGAGACCCAGTACTTC
CDR3: CASSLGQQQETQYF

V: TRBV2
D: .
J: TRBJ2-5
size: few
DNA: TGTGCCAGCAGTAGGAATTCGCCAGGGGTGGGAGAGACCCAGTACTTC
CDR3: CASSRNSPGVGETQYF

V: TRBV21-1
D: .
J: TRBJ1-1
size: many
DNA: TGTGCCAGCAGCAACAAAACTGAAGCTTTCTTT
CDR3: CASSNKTEAFF

V: TRBV7-2
D: .
J: TRBJ1-1
size: few
DNA: TGTGCCAGCAGCTTAGCCGAAAGGGCTTTCTTT
CDR3: CASSLAERAFF

V: TRBV9
D: .
J: TRBJ1-4
size: many
DNA: TGTGCCAGCAGCGCAGATTTGGCCCTCGAAAAACTGTTTTTT
CDR3: CASSADLALEKLFF

V: TRBV19
D: .
J: TRBJ2-1
size: few
DNA: TGTGCCAGTAGTATCTTTGGGGGAACCACCAATGAGCAGTTCTTC
CDR3: CASSIFGGTTNEQFF

V: TRBV25-1
D: TRBD2
J: TRBJ2-2
size: few
DNA: TGTGCCAGCAGTGGGGACTACCCGAACACCGGGGAGCTGTTTTTT
CDR3: CASSGDYPNTGELFF

V: TRBV4-2
D: TRBD1
J: TRBJ1-4
size: once
DNA: TGTGCCAGCAGCCAAGACTATCGGGGGGCGACAGGGATTGGTGAAAAACTGTTTTTT
CDR3: CASSQDYRGATGIGEKLFF

V: TRBV6-6
D: .
J: TRBJ2-7
size: few
DNA: TGTGCCAGCAGTTACCCCCAGGGTGGGGCCTACGAGCAGTACTTC
CDR3: CASSYPQGGAYEQYF

V: TRBV7-9
D: .
J: TRBJ2-1
size: many
DNA: TGTGCCAGCAGCTCAACACAGACCTACAATGAGCAGTTCTTC
CDR3: CASSSTQTYNEQFF

V: TRBV5-1
D: .
J: TRBJ2-1
size: .
DNA: TGCGCCAGCAGCCCGCTTGCGGGGGCGAACTACAATGAGCAGTTCTTC
CDR3: CASSPLAGANYNEQFF

V: TRBV5-4
D: TRBD2
J: TRBJ2-5
size: few
DNA: TGTGCCAGCAGCGAAGTAGCGGGACCTCAAGAGACCCAGTACTTC
CDR3: CASSEVAGPQETQYF

V: TRBV7-2
D: TRBD2
J: TRBJ2-3
size: .
DNA: TGTGCCAGCAGCCAGATTACTAGCGGTACGCAGTATTTT
CDR3: CASSQITSGTQYF

V: TRBV9
D: .
J: TRBJ2-2
size: .
DNA: TGTGCCAGCAGCGTAGCGGGGAGCGGGTACACCGGGGAGCTGTTTTTT
CDR3: CASSVAGSGYTGELFF

V: TRBV27
D: TRBD1
J: TRBJ2-2
size: .
DNA: TGTGCCAGCGGACAGGGTGTTAGAACCGGGGAGCTGTTTTTT
CDR3: CASGQGVRTGELFF

V: TRBV18
D: .
J: TRBJ1-4
size: .
DNA: TGTGCCAGCTCACCAGAAGGGTATCAAAAACTGTTTTTT
CDR3: CASSPEGYQKLFF